This section outlines one TCR beta chain sequence together with its context. Losses at the gene ends were 4 bases for V and 3 bases for J; bases not matched to a gene: 15. CDR3 size: 18 residues. This sample was taken from a study of blood T cell repertoires in COVID-19. Repertoires were generated with immunoSEQ multiplex PCR, while TCRdb's copy carries only in-frame clones and drops some. The top ten hold about 14% of the sample, which has 15,000 to 20,000 clones, 81% seen once. The sample taken for sequencing was peripheral blood. This chain joins TRBV5-3 and TRBJ1-2; TRBD1 agrees at 10 bases. TRBV5-3 is reported as an ORF; its role is uncertain. This receptor was taken from a man aged 35-49 years with active or convalescent COVID-19. CDR3 DNA: TGTGCCAGAAGCCCACCTGGGGGGACAGGGGATTTGGACTATGGCTACACCTTC. Its translation: CARSPPGGTGDLDYGYTF.